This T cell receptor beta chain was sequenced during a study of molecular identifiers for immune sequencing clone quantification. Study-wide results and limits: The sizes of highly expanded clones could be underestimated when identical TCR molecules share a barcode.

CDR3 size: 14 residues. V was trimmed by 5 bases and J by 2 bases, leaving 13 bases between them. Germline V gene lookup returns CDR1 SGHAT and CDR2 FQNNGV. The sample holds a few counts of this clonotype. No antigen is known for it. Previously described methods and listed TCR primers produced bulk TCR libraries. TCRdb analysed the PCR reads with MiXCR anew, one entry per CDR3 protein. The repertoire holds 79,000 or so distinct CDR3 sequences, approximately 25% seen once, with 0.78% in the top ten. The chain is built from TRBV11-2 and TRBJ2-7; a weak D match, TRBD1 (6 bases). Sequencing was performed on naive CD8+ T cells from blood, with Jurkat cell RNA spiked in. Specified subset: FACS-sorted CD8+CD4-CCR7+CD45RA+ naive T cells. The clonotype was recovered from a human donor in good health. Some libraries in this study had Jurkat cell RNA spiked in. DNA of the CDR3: TGTGCCAGCAGCACCTACAGGGCTGCCTACGAGCAGTACTTC. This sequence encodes CASSTYRAAYEQYF.